The entry below describes one T cell receptor (beta chain). The ends were cut back, 4 bases at V and 3 bases at J, with 4 bases in the middle. Germline V gene sequence: CDR1 LNHDA, CDR2 SQIVND (reference sequence). The length of the CDR3 is 11 residues. This specimen comes from a study of blood T cell repertoires in COVID-19. How the authors handled the data: Reference gene primer amplification in the assay estimated nucleated cell counts. Clones were sequenced by immunoSEQ multiplex PCR, and TCRdb holds only the in-frame ones, with some missing. The V and J calls and clone size were taken over from that table, and D and trimming were inferred from the DNA. The table shows roughly 53,000 clones, with 86% occurring only once.

The sequencing input was peripheral blood. This receptor was obtained from a human donor in a cohort sampled during active COVID-19. The rearrangement links TRBV19 to TRBJ2-7; no firm D call. CDR3 DNA sequence: TGTGCCAGTAGTACGTACTACGAGCAGTACTTC. Translation: CASSTYYEQYF.